The 18 T cell receptor beta chains below come from one sample, sequenced in a study of beta chain features in type 1 diabetes. Study observations and caveats: TCRB CDR3s from Type 1 diabetes patients were moderately but significantly shorter in all four CD4+ subsets.

No cognate antigen is known for these TCRs. The whole isolated RNA underwent reverse transcription, so sequencing captured expressed TCRB transcripts. Here immunoSEQ multiplex PCR was the method, and the copy in TCRdb shows in-frame clones only, minus some. The repertoire has approximately 730,000 clones, 13% of them found once; the top ten carry 0.022%. The sample comprised naive CD4+ T cells from blood. The origin of the receptors is a man aged 18 to 30 with type 1 diabetes.

The rearrangement links TRBV18 to TRBJ1-1, with TRBD1 as a possible D gene (6 bases). The germline gives CDR1 KGHSH, CDR2 LQKENI. V shed 5 bases and J shed 4 bases, with 11 bases lying between them. The CDR3 extends over 13 amino acids. CDR3 in amino acids: CASSTEGGTEAFF. CDR3 bases: TGTGCCAGCTCAACCGAAGGGGGCACTGAAGCTTTCTTT.

There are a few counts of this clone. This chain connects TRBV5-1 to TRBJ2-5; TRBD2 is a possible D gene (6 bases). Germline CDR1 is SGHRS and CDR2 is YFSETQ. The V and J ends lost 2 bases and 3 bases respectively, with 14 bases between them. CDR3 size: 15 residues. The DNA for the CDR3 is TGCGCCAGCAGCTTTTCCGGGACTCCCGAAGAGACCCAGTACTTC. Residues: CASSFSGTPEETQYF.

This clone has just a few counts. V and J are TRBV19 and TRBJ2-4, with 7 positions matching TRBD2. The CDR3 totals 16 residues. Germline loops: CDR1 LNHDA, CDR2 SQIVND (reference sequence). The V segment lost 4 bases and the J segment 0 bases; nucleotides outside the gene matches: 6. Written as DNA, the CDR3 is TGTGCCAGTAGTAGGGGAGGGTTGTTAGCCAAAAACATTCAGTACTTC. Its translation is CASSRGGLLAKNIQYF.

This clone was detected a few times. V usage is TRBV19 and J usage is TRBJ1-2; D may be TRBD1 (5 bases). The germline V and J ends were trimmed by 6 bases and 1 base, with 9 bases remaining between them. Looked up from germline, CDR1 is LNHDA and CDR2 is SQIVND (reference sequence). The CDR3 sequence is 13 residues long. The DNA of the CDR3 is TGTGCCAGTAGCTGGCAGGGTAACTATGGCTACACCTTC. As protein: CASSWQGNYGYTF.

This clone occurred a few times. The V call is TRBV2, the J call TRBJ1-2, with D possibly being TRBD1 (6 bases). From germline, CDR1 is SNHLY and CDR2 FYNNEI. Trimming shortened V by 0 bases and J by 4 bases, and 6 bases separated the two germline ends. The CDR3 length is 13 residues. The CDR3 DNA reads TGTGCCAGCAGTGAAGCCAGGGGCTATGGCTACACCTTC. Its translation: CASSEARGYGYTF.

This clone turned up a few times. In the same sample, other DNA sequences code for this CDR3. The V and J genes are TRBV7-9 and TRBJ1-2; 8 nucleotides match TRBD1. This CDR3 is 15 amino acids long. V lost 5 bases and J lost 2; bases outside the gene matches: 7. Germline CDR1 reads SEHNR; CDR2 reads FQNEAQ (reference sequence). CDR3 nucleotide sequence: TGTGCCAGCAGCCCGAGGACAGGGACCAACTATGGCTACACCTTC. Amino acids: CASSPRTGTNYGYTF. Together with reference TRBV7-9 and TRBJ1-2, the CDR3 gives the full variable domain: DTGVSQNPRHKITKRGQNVTFRCDPISEHNRLYWYRQTLGQGPEFLTYFQNEAQLEKSRLLSDRFSAERPKGSFSTLEIQRTEQGDSAMYLCASSPRTGTNYGYTFGSGTRLTVV.

This clone was observed a few times. The gene calls are TRBV19 and TRBJ2-5, with D uncertain. The ends were cut back, 4 bases at V and 4 bases at J, with 10 bases in the middle. The CDR3 consists of 13 residues. Germline lookup yields CDR1 LNHDA and CDR2 SQIVND (reference sequence). CDR3 amino acids: CASSTTRRETQYF. Written as DNA, the CDR3 is TGTGCCAGTAGTACGACACGTCGAGAGACCCAGTACTTC.

There are a few counts of this clone. The DNA for the CDR3 is TGTGCCAGCAGCTCACAGGGGGCGCAGAATGGCTACACCTTC. This encodes CASSSQGAQNGYTF. The chain couples TRBV5-4 to TRBJ1-2, with 9 bases aligning to TRBD1. Germline V lookup: CDR1 SGHNT, CDR2 YYREEE (reference sequence). V lost 3 bases, J lost 6 bases, and 6 bases stayed unmatched. CDR3 length: 14 amino acids.

This clone was detected a few times. V and J are TRBV30 and TRBJ2-1, with 7 bases lining up with TRBD2. The CDR3 consists of 14 residues. The trim removed 2 bases at V and 2 bases at J, leaving 3 bases unmatched. Germline V CDR1 and CDR2: GTSNPN, SVGIG (reference sequence). The CDR3 protein is CAWSRGVTYNEQFF. The CDR3 DNA follows: TGTGCCTGGAGTCGGGGGGTTACCTACAATGAGCAGTTCTTC.

The rearrangement joins TRBV28 to TRBJ2-1; no reliable D call. The CDR3 consists of 17 residues. The germline V and J ends were trimmed by 4 bases and 0 bases, with 16 bases remaining between them. Germline V CDR1 and CDR2: MDHEN, SYDVKM. For the CDR3, the DNA is TGTGCCAGCAGTTCACCAAGACTGCCTAGCTCCTACAATGAGCAGTTCTTC. Translated: CASSSPRLPSSYNEQFF.

In this sample, this clone turned up a few times. The chain uses TRBV29-1 and TRBJ2-5, with 8 bases aligning to TRBD2. In germline, CDR1 is SQVTM, CDR2 ANQGSEA. V dropped 4 bases and J dropped 1; count of bases not matched to a gene: 8. CDR3 length equals 15 residues. The CDR3 spells CSVAGAGGPQETQYF. DNA of the CDR3: TGCAGCGTTGCGGGTGCGGGGGGCCCCCAAGAGACCCAGTACTTC.

This clone showed up just a few times. V and J are TRBV28 and TRBJ2-5; D not certain. The germline CDR1 and CDR2 sequences are MDHEN and SYDVKM. Between the trimmed V and J ends, which lost 3 bases and 2 bases, there was a span of 7 bases. The length of the CDR3 is 13 residues. The CDR3 sequence: CASSFPQQETQYF. The CDR3 DNA is TGTGCCAGCAGTTTTCCACAGCAAGAGACCCAGTACTTC.

Worth noting for this clone: The same CDR3 arises from other DNA sequences in this sample as well. The chain is built from TRBV29-1 and TRBJ2-5; TRBD2 agrees at 7 bases. V shed 6 bases, J shed 5 bases, and the junction held 15 bases outside the gene matches. The germline V gene encodes CDR1 SQVTM and CDR2 ANQGSEA. CDR3 length: 15 amino acids. In DNA, the CDR3 is TGCAGCGTCACTCAGTTTCTAGCGGAGCAGGAGACCCAGTACTTC. Protein product: CSVTQFLAEQETQYF.

This clone came up a few times. V and J are TRBV7-9 and TRBJ1-6, with D unclear. Germline V gives CDR1 SEHNR, CDR2 FQNEAQ (reference sequence). Trimming removed 4 bases from V and 0 bases from J, with 10 bases in between. This CDR3 contains 16 residues. CDR3 loop: CASSSGVNSYNSPLHF. In DNA, the CDR3 is TGTGCCAGCAGCTCTGGGGTAAACTCCTATAATTCACCCCTCCACTTT.

The sample holds a few counts of this clone. This rearrangement joins TRBV11-2 to TRBJ2-5; possibly TRBD2 for D (6 bases). Germline lookup yields CDR1 SGHAT and CDR2 FQNNGV. Trimming shortened V by 5 bases and J by 5 bases, and 15 bases separated the two germline ends. CDR3 length equals 14 residues. The CDR3 loop reads CASSTRESSETQYF. The CDR3 DNA reads TGTGCCAGCAGCACCCGGGAGTCCAGCGAGACCCAGTACTTC. Drawing the rest from reference TRBV11-2 and TRBJ2-5, the complete variable domain is EAGVAQSPRYKIIEKRQSVAFWCNPISGHATLYWYQQILGQGPKLLIQFQNNGVVDDSQLPKDRFSAERLKGVDSTLKIQPAKLEDSAVYLCASSTRESSETQYFGPGTRLLVL.

The chain employs TRBV15 and TRBJ1-4; TRBD1 aligns across 8 bases. This CDR3 spans 18 amino acids. Germline V gene sequence: CDR1 LNHNV, CDR2 YYDKDF (reference sequence). Unmatched junction bases numbered 7, after V lost 1 base and J lost 0 bases. In DNA form, the CDR3 reads TGTGCCACCAGCAGAGGGGGACAGGCAACCTCAACTAATGAAAAACTGTTTTTT. This encodes CATSRGGQATSTNEKLFF.

The chain employs TRBV20-1 and TRBJ2-7; D possibly corresponds to TRBD1 (6 bases). The CDR3 consists of 11 residues. In germline, CDR1 is DFQATT, CDR2 SNEGSKA (reference sequence). V lost 5 bases to trimming and J lost 3 bases, with 8 bases between them. The CDR3 bases are TGCAGTGCTCCGACAGGCTACGAGCAGTACTTC. This encodes CSAPTGYEQYF.

This clone was seen a handful of times. The CDR3 DNA sequence: TGTGCCAGCAGCTTAGGGACAGTCCAGCCCGGAAACACCATATATTTT. Translating gives CASSLGTVQPGNTIYF. The chain carries TRBV13 and TRBJ1-3; D may be TRBD1 (5 bases). Germline values: CDR1 PRHDT, CDR2 FYEKMQ (reference sequence). Trimming cost V 0 bases and J 4 bases, with 13 bases left between them. The CDR3 is 16 residues long. The complete variable domain, with remaining parts taken from reference TRBV13 and TRBJ1-3, reads AAGVIQSPRHLIKEKRETATLKCYPIPRHDTVYWYQQGPGQDPQFLISFYEKMQSDKGSIPDRFSAQQFSDYHSELNMSSLELGDSALYFCASSLGTVQPGNTIYFGEGSWLTVV.